The 11 T cell receptor beta chains listed next were all sequenced from one sample in a study of radiotherapy plus CTLA-4 blockade in lung cancer. Sequencing was performed with immunoSEQ multiplex PCR; in TCRdb, only in-frame clones are kept and a portion is missing. The data contain about 98,000 clones, around 90% of them seen just once; the ten biggest clones take up 4.9%. This specimen was peripheral blood, taken from a patient treated with radiotherapy plus ipilimumab. Receptor source: a human donor with non-small cell lung cancer that progressed on radiotherapy plus ipilimumab.

This clone was recorded a few times. The rearrangement uses TRBV12-5 and TRBJ2-7; no definite D call. V was cut by 7 bases and J by 5 bases, with 9 bases left in between. Germline values: CDR1 LGHNT, CDR2 FRNRAP. This CDR3 region has 11 residues. The CDR3 nucleotides are TGTGCTAGTGCCCTCCTTGACGAGCAGTACTTC. This translates into CASALLDEQYF.

This chain joins TRBV7-9 and TRBJ2-2; the D gene is possibly TRBD2 (5 bases). The V end lost 5 bases, the J end lost 1 base, and 14 bases lay between the germline ends. Germline V gene lookup returns CDR1 SEHNR and CDR2 FQNEAQ (reference sequence). The CDR3 spans 16 residues. CDR3: CASSTPLGGNTGELFF. The CDR3 DNA is TGTGCCAGCAGCACACCCCTAGGAGGGAACACCGGGGAGCTGTTTTTT.

The gene calls are TRBV9 and TRBJ2-2; D not resolved. The CDR3 has 14 residues. V was trimmed by 0 bases and J by 6 bases, leaving 9 bases between them. The germline V gene encodes CDR1 SGDLS and CDR2 YYNGEE. The CDR3 DNA follows: TGTGCCAGCAGCGTAGCTACGTGGCCCGGGGAGCTGTTTTTT. Protein product: CASSVATWPGELFF.

The chain recombines TRBV27 with TRBJ1-1; possible D gene TRBD1, 5 bases. V was clipped by 6 bases and J by 5 bases, with 22 bases between them. There are 16 residues in the CDR3. CDR1 is MNHEY and CDR2 is SMNVEV in the germline V gene (reference sequence). The CDR3 nucleotides are TGTGCCAGCAGAGTGGGGGAAATTAGTTTGGGAACTGAAGCTTTCTTT. Its protein is CASRVGEISLGTEAFF.

The chain combines TRBV7-9 with TRBJ2-1; no clear D. Germline V gene lookup returns CDR1 SEHNR and CDR2 FQNEAQ (reference sequence). The CDR3 covers 16 residues. V was pared by 4 bases and J by 0 bases, with 13 bases between. The CDR3 DNA follows: TGTGCCAGCAGCTCCAAAGTCGCCCACTCCTACAATGAGCAGTTCTTC. This sequence encodes CASSSKVAHSYNEQFF. The whole variable domain, filled in from reference TRBV7-9 and TRBJ2-1, reads DTGVSQNPRHKITKRGQNVTFRCDPISEHNRLYWYRQTLGQGPEFLTYFQNEAQLEKSRLLSDRFSAERPKGSFSTLEIQRTEQGDSAMYLCASSSKVAHSYNEQFFGPGTRLTVL.

The gene calls are TRBV7-9 and TRBJ2-1; 8 bases align to TRBD2. The V gene end was trimmed by 4 bases and the J gene end by 8 bases; junction bases not matched to a gene: 13. The CDR3 runs 16 residues. CDR1 and CDR2 (germline): SEHNR, FQNEAQ (reference sequence). CDR3 protein: CASSSGTRWGIDEQFF. CDR3 DNA sequence: TGTGCCAGCAGCTCTGGGACTAGGTGGGGTATCGATGAGCAGTTCTTC.

This chain links TRBV5-1 with TRBJ1-1; D might be TRBD1 (6 bases). This CDR3 comprises 15 residues. Trimming shortened V by 1 base and J by 5 bases, and 15 bases separated the two germline ends. Germline lookup yields CDR1 SGHRS and CDR2 YFSETQ. The CDR3 DNA sequence: TGCGCCAGCAGCTTGAGGACAGAGAGGGGAACTGAAGCTTTCTTT. As protein: CASSLRTERGTEAFF.

V is TRBV18 and J is TRBJ2-3, with 13 positions matching TRBD2. This CDR3 contains 16 residues. Trimming removed 3 bases from V and 4 bases from J; junction bases left unmatched: 4. Per the germline V gene, CDR1 is KGHSH and CDR2 is LQKENI. The CDR3 sequence: CASSPGLAGEADTQYF. DNA of the CDR3: TGTGCCAGCTCACCCGGACTAGCGGGAGAGGCAGATACGCAGTATTTT.

This clone appeared once. V is TRBV5-1 and J is TRBJ2-7; TRBD1 might be the D (6 bases). The germline gives CDR1 SGHRS, CDR2 YFSETQ. CDR3 length: 13 amino acids. V shed 0 bases and J shed 4 bases, with 8 bases lying between them. The CDR3 DNA sequence: TGCGCCAGCAGCTTGGCAGGGGTGTACGAGCAGTACTTC. Translated, it gives CASSLAGVYEQYF.

The chain uses TRBV11-3 and TRBJ2-1; no definite D call. The CDR3 runs to 12 residues. Trimming removed 5 bases at V and 9 bases at J, with 11 bases between. Germline loops: CDR1 SGHNT, CDR2 YENEEA. CDR3 coding DNA: TGTGCCAGCAGCCAAGACTCTAGTGAGCAGTTCTTC. Translated: CASSQDSSEQFF.

The chain has TRBV27 and TRBJ2-1; 11 nucleotides agree with TRBD2. The V gene's germline CDR1 is MNHEY and CDR2 SMNVEV (reference sequence). CDR3 length: 16 residues. V lost 2 bases and J lost 6; bases outside the gene matches: 6. CDR3 loop: CASSLSRLAGGNEQFF. DNA for the CDR3: TGTGCCAGCAGTTTAAGCAGGCTAGCGGGGGGCAATGAGCAGTTCTTC.